This T cell receptor (beta chain) emerged from a study of blood T cell repertoires in COVID-19. Turning to the study itself: Samples of COVID-19 (acute and convalescent) were obtained from the United States, Italy and Spain. PBMCs, B-cell-depleted T cells, or T cells were the source of the cDNA or gDNA that made up the material.

V lost 6 bases and J 9 bases, leaving 15 bases between the germline ends. The CDR3 is made up of 14 amino acids. Germline V gene data show CDR1 as MNHEY and CDR2 as SVGEGT. In the authors' workflow: Counts of nucleated cells, estimated from reference gene primer amplification, were obtained. TCRdb's table, derived via immunoSEQ multiplex PCR, lists solely in-frame clones and lacks some. V and J calls and clone size are given by that table; D and trimming were obtained from the DNA. This table holds some 100,000 clones, over 60% found once. What was sequenced was peripheral blood. This receptor was identified in a man between 65 and 79 years old with acute or convalescent COVID-19. The gene calls are TRBV6-2 or TRBV6-3 and TRBJ1-6, with D tentatively TRBD1 (6 bases). The CDR3, as DNA: TGTGCCAGCAGCTGGGGAACAGGGTCTTCACCCCTCCACTTT. It yields the protein CASSWGTGSSPLHF.